This T cell receptor (beta chain) originates from a study of shared clonotypes between healthy human individuals. This CDR3 spans 16 amino acids. Germline V gene data show CDR1 as LGHNA and CDR2 as YSLEER. J was trimmed by 0 bases and V by 1 base; bases with no gene match: 4. The table lists this clone with a count of one. Assay runs were performed at deep level. The assay was immunoSEQ multiplex PCR, and TCRdb's table has in-frame clones only and misses some. The data show 1.4 million or so clones, approximately 98.5% seen once. The gene calls are TRBV4-3 and TRBJ2-5; 8 bases are a match to TRBD2. The TCR was taken from a man aged 25-45 years in good health. The specimen was naive CD4+ T cells sorted from blood. Subset given: CD45RA+ positively selected. CDR3 bases: TGCGCCAGCAGCCAAGGTCAGCGGGAGAACCAAGAGACCCAGTACTTC. Its protein is CASSQGQRENQETQYF.